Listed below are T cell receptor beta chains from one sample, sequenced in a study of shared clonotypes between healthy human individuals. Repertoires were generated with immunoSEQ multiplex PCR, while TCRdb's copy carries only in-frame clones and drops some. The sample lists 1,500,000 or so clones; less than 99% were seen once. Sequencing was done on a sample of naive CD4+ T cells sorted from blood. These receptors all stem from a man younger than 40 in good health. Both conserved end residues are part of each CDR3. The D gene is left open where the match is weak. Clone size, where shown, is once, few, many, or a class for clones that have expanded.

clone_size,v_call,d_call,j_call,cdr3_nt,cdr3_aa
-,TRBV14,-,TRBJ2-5,TGTGCCAGCAGCCTTCTAGCCCAAGAGACCCAGTACTTC,CASSLLAQETQYF
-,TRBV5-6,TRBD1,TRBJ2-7,TGTGCCAGCAGCTTTCCCGGGACAGGGTTGAAATGGTACTTC,CASSFPGTGLKWYF
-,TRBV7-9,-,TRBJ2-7,TGTGCCATAAACTCGGACCGCTACGAGCAGTACTTC,CAINSDRYEQYF
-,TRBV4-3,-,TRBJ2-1,TGCGCCAGCAGCCAAGATGCTTTCGACAATGAGCAGTTCTTC,CASSQDAFDNEQFF
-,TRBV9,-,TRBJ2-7,TGTGCCAGCAGCGTAGCCGGGACCGGCTCCTACGAGCAGTACTTC,CASSVAGTGSYEQYF
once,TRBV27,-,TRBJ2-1,TGTGCCAGCAGTTTATCACGACTGAGGGATGCGAAGCAGTTCTTC,CASSLSRLRDAKQFF
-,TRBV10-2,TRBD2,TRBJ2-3,TGCGCCACCTTTCACACTAGCGGCCCAGTGGAGATAAATACGCAGTATTTT,CATFHTSGPVEINTQYF
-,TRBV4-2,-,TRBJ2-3,TGTGCCAGCAGCGCGCAGGGCTCCACAGATACGCAGTATTTT,CASSAQGSTDTQYF
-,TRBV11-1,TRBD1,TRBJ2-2,TGTGCCAGCAATGAAGTGGACAGGGGCACCGGGGAGCTGTTTTTT,CASNEVDRGTGELFF
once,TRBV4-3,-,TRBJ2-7,TGCGCCAGCAGCCAAGGAGGAAGCGCCTACGAGCAGTACTTC,CASSQGGSAYEQYF